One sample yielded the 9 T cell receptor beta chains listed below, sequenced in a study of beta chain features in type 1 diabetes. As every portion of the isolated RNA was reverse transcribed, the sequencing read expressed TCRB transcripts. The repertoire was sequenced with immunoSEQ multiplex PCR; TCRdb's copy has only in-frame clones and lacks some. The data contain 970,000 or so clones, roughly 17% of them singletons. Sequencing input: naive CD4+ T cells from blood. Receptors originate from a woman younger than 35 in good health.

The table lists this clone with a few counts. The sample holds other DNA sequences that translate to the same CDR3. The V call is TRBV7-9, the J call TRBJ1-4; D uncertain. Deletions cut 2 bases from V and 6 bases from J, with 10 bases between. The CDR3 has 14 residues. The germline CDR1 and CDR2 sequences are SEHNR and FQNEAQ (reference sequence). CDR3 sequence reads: CASSLYLDDEKLFF. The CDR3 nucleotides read TGTGCCAGCAGCTTATACCTCGACGATGAAAAACTGTTTTTT. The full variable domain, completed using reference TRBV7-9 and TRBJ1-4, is DTGVSQNPRHKITKRGQNVTFRCDPISEHNRLYWYRQTLGQGPEFLTYFQNEAQLEKSRLLSDRFSAERPKGSFSTLEIQRTEQGDSAMYLCASSLYLDDEKLFFGSGTQLSVL.

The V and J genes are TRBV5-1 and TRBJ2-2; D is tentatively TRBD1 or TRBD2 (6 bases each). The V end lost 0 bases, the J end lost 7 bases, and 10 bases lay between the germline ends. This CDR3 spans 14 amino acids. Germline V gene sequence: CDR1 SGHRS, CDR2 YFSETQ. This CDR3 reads CASSLAGAGGELFF. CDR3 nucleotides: TGCGCCAGCAGCTTGGCGGGGGCCGGCGGGGAGCTGTTTTTT. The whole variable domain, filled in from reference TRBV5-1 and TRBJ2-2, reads KAGVTQTPRYLIKTRGQQVTLSCSPISGHRSVSWYQQTPGQGLQFLFEYFSETQRNKGNFPGRFSGRQFSNSRSEMNVSTLELGDSALYLCASSLAGAGGELFFGEGSRLTVL.

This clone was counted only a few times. This chain's CDR3 is CAIGRGDEQYF. The CDR3 DNA reads as TGTGCCATCGGGAGGGGGGACGAGCAGTACTTC. The chain combines TRBV10-3 with TRBJ2-7, with a weak D call TRBD2 (7 bases). CDR3 length equals 11 residues. Trimming shortened V by 8 bases and J by 5 bases, and 10 bases separated the two germline ends. The germline CDR1 and CDR2 sequences are ENHRY and SYGVKD.

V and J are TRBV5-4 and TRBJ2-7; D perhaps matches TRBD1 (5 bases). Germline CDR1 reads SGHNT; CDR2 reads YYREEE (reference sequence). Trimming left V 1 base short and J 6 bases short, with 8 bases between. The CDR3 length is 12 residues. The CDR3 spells CASSLFGAEQYF. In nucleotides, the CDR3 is TGTGCCAGCAGCTTGTTTGGGGCCGAGCAGTACTTC. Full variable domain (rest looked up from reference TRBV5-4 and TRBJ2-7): ETGVTQSPTHLIKTRGQQVTLRCSSQSGHNTVSWYQQALGQGPQFIFQYYREEENGRGNFPPRFSGLQFPNYSSELNVNALELDDSALYLCASSLFGAEQYFGPGTRLTVT.

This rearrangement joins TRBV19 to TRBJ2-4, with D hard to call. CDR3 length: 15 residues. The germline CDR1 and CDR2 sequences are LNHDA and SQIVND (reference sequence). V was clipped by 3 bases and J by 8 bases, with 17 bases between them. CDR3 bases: TGTGCCAGTAGTATTCGTTGGTCTGAAAGGGACATTCAGTACTTC. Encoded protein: CASSIRWSERDIQYF.

The CDR3 coding sequence is TGTGCCAGCAGCCTCCTGACTAGCGGGATACAGAATGAGCAGTTCTTC. Its protein product is CASSLLTSGIQNEQFF. This rearrangement joins TRBV11-1 to TRBJ2-1; TRBD2 agrees at 11 bases. This CDR3 is 16 amino acids long. Germline CDR1 and CDR2: SGHAT and FQDESV (reference sequence). V was pared by 5 bases and J by 7 bases, with 10 bases of the junction left unmatched.

This chain's CDR3 is CASSLLPVLDYTF. The CDR3 region has the DNA TGTGCCAGCAGCTTGTTGCCAGTTCTCGACTACACCTTC. This sequence joins TRBV5-4 and TRBJ1-2; D unclear. This CDR3 has 13 amino acids. Germline CDR1 and CDR2: SGHNT and YYREEE (reference sequence). V dropped 1 base and J dropped 10 bases, with 14 bases sitting between them.

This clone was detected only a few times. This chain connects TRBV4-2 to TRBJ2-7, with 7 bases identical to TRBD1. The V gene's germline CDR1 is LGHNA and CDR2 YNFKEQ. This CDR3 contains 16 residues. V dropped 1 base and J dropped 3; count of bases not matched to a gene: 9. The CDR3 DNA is TGTGCCAGCAGCCAAGCTAGGGGACAGAGGAGCTACGAGCAGTACTTC. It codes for CASSQARGQRSYEQYF.

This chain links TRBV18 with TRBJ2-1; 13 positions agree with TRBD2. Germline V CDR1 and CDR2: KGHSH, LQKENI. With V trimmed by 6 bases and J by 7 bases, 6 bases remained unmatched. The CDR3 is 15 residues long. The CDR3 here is CASSRTSGSSNEQFF. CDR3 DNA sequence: TGTGCCAGCTCCAGGACTAGCGGGAGTTCTAATGAGCAGTTCTTC.